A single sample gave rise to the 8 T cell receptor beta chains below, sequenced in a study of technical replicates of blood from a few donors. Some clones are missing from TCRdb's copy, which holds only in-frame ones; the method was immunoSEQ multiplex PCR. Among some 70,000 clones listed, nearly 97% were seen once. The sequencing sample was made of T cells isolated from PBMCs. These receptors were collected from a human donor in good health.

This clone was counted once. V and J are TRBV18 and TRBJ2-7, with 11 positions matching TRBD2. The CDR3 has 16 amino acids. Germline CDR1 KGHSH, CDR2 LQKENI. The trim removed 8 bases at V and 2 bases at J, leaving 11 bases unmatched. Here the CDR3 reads CASARGLAEPTYEQYF. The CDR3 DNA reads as TGTGCCAGCGCCCGGGGACTAGCGGAACCAACCTACGAGCAGTACTTC.

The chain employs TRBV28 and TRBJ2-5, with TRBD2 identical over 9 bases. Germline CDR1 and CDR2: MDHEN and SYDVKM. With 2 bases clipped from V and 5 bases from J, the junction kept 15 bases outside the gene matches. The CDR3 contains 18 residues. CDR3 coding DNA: TGTGCCAGCAGTTTAGGGTCTAGCGGGAACCCCCGGGGGGAGACCCAGTACTTC. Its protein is CASSLGSSGNPRGETQYF.

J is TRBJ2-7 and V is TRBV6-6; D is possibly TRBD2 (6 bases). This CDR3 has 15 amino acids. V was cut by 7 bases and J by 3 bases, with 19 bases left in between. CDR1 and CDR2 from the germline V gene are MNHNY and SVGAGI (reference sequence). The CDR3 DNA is TGTGCCAGCACCCTAGATATGGGGGGATACTACGAGCAGTACTTC. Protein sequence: CASTLDMGGYYEQYF.

The CDR3 here is CASSKGLAGFGYNEQFF. DNA for the CDR3: TGTGCCAGCAGTAAAGGACTAGCGGGTTTCGGCTACAATGAGCAGTTCTTC. V is TRBV6-1 and J is TRBJ2-1; 11 nucleotides match TRBD2. CDR1 is MNHNS, CDR2 SASEGT, per germline. This CDR3 has 17 amino acids. J gave up 3 bases and V 5 bases, and 9 bases lay outside the gene matches.

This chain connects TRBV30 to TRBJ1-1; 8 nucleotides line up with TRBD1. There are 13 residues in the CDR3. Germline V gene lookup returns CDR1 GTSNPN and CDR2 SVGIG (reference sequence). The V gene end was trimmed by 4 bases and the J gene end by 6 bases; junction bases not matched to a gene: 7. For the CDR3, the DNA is TGTGCCTGGAAGGACAGGGCGTGGTCTGAAGCTTTCTTT. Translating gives CAWKDRAWSEAFF.

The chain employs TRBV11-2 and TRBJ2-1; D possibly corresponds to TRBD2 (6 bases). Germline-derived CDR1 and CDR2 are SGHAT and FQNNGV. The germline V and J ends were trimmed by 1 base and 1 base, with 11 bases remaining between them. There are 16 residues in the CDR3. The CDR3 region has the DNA TGTGCCAGCAGCTTAGGGAGGGCTCGTTCCTACAATGAGCAGTTCTTC. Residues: CASSLGRARSYNEQFF.

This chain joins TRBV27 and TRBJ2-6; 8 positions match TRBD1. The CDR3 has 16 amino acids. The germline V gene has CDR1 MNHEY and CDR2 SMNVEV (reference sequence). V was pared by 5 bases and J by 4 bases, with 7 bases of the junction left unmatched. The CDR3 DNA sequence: TGTGCCAGCAGTGGACAGGGTCTTCTGGGGGCCAACGTCCTGACTTTC. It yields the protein CASSGQGLLGANVLTF.

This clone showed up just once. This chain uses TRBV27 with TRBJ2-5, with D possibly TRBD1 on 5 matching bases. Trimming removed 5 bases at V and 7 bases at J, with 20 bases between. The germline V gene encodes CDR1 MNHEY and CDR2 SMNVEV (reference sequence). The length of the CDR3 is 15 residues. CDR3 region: CASSPQPTGSGTQYF. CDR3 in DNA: TGTGCCAGCAGTCCCCAGCCAACAGGTAGTGGGACCCAGTACTTC.